This T cell receptor beta chain is drawn from a study of identical twins. One entry per CDR3 protein results from TCRdb running MiXCR on the 5' RACE reads. Of fewer than 650,000 distinct CDR3 sequences detected, 9.6% appear once; the ten largest clones hold roughly 3%. The V end was cut by 6 bases, the J end by 6 bases, with 15 bases between. This CDR3 has 14 residues. Germline assignment: CDR1 MNHEY and CDR2 SMNVEV (reference sequence). The data were also submitted as part of a second study, on yellow fever vaccine responses in identical twins.

The rearrangement links TRBV27 to TRBJ2-1; a weak D match, TRBD1 (5 bases). Sequencing was performed on PBMCs. This receptor was obtained from a woman under 30 in good health. CDR3 coding DNA: TGTGCCAGCAGAGACACAGGTTTAGGCAATGAGCAGTTCTTC. Amino acid sequence: CASRDTGLGNEQFF.